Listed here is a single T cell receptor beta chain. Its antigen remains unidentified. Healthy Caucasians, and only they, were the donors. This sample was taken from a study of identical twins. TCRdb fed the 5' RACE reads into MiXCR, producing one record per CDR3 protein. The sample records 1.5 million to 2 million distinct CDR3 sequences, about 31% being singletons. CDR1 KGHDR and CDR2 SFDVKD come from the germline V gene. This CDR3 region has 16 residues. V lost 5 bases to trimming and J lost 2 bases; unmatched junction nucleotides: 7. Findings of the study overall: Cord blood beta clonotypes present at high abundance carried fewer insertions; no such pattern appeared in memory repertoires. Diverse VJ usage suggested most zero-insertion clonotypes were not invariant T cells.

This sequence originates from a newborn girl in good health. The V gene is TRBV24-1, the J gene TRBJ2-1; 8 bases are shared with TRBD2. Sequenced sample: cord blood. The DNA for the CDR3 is TGTGCCACCAGTGTCTCCGGTAGCGGGGCCTACAATGAGCAGTTCTTC. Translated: CATSVSGSGAYNEQFF.